This is a list of T cell receptor beta chains from one sample in a study of blood T cell dynamics during melanoma immunotherapy. Libraries were prepared by immunoSEQ multiplex PCR; TCRdb keeps only in-frame clonotypes and omits some of them. There are more than 10,000 clones in the sample; around nine tenths occur only once, and around 0.18% lies in the top ten. The input for sequencing was effector memory CD8+ T cells from blood, taken from a patient treated with checkpoint blockade. The source is a human donor with melanoma. CDR3s include the opening cysteine and the closing phenylalanine or tryptophan.

v_call	j_call	cdr3_aa
TRBV7-6	TRBJ2-2	CASSLADDTGELFF
TRBV6-6	TRBJ2-7	CASSYSSGPYEQYF
TRBV4-1	TRBJ1-3	CASSQAFYGGDTIYF
TRBV6-1	TRBJ2-1	CASRLAGGPYNEQFF
TRBV19	TRBJ1-1	CASSMTGNTEAFF
TRBV19	TRBJ1-1	CASTAWTGDTEAFF
TRBV5-1	TRBJ2-1	CASSLAGEQFF
TRBV9	TRBJ2-7	CASSPGTYYEQYF
TRBV19	TRBJ1-4	CASSLGQTTTEKLFF
TRBV7-2	TRBJ1-1	CASSLDRNTEAFF
TRBV12-2	TRBJ2-7	CASRSSPGDKNYEQYF
TRBV19	TRBJ1-2	CASSIPGNYGYTF
TRBV19	TRBJ2-1	CASSMGERLAGGQYNEQFF
TRBV6-5	TRBJ2-1	CASSYTGDRDNNEQFF
TRBV19	TRBJ2-4	CASSIVAAGNIQYF
TRBV27	TRBJ1-6	CASSTLSSYNSPLHF
TRBV15	TRBJ2-1	CAASRDRGTEQFF
TRBV25-1	TRBJ1-1	CASSFGAGQAFF
TRBV14	TRBJ2-1	CASSQAAWTGNNEQFF
TRBV28	TRBJ2-1	CASSLRREEVDNEQFF
TRBV28	TRBJ1-3	CASNKGGLVGNTIYF
TRBV4-1	TRBJ2-7	CASSQLRASDYEQYF
TRBV10-3	TRBJ2-7	CAISEPAGPYEQYF
TRBV19	TRBJ1-2	CASSINQLVYGYTF
TRBV28	TRBJ1-2	CASSLTATGYTF
TRBV19	TRBJ1-1	CASRGTVNTEAFF
TRBV7-9	TRBJ1-1	CASSLLHRNTEAFF